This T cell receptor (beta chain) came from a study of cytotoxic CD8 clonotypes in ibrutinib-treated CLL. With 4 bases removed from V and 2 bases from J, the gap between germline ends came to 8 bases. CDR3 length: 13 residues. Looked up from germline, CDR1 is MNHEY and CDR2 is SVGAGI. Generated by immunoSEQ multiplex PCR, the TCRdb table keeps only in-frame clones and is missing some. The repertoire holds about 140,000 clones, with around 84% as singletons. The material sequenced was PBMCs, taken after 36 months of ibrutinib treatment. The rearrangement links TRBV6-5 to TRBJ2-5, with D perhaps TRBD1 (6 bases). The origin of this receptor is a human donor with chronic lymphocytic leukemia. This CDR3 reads CASSSRGQETQYF. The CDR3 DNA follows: TGTGCCAGCAGTTCTAGGGGGCAAGAGACCCAGTACTTC.